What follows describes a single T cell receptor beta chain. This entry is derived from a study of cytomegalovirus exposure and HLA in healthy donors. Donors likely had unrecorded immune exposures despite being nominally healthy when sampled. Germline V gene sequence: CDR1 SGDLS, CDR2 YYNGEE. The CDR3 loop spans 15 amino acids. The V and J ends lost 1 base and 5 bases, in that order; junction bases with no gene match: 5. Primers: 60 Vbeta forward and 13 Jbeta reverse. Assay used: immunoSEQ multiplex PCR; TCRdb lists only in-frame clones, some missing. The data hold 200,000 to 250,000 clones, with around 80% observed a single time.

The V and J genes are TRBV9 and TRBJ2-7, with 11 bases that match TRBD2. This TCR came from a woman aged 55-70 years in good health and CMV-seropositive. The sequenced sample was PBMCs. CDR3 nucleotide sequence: TGTGCCAGCAGCGTACAACTAGCGGGAGTTAACGAGCAGTACTTC. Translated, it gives CASSVQLAGVNEQYF.